This TCR beta chain is drawn from a study of CD8+ T cells in alopecia areata. About the research overall: Recipients were approximately 7-11-week-old female C3H/HeJ mice grafted with skin from 6-12-month-old C3H/HeJ donors with spontaneous alopecia.

Trimming removed 1 base from V and 0 bases from J; junction bases left unmatched: 4. In germline, CDR1 is NNHDY, CDR2 SYVADS. This CDR3 is built from 16 residues. Overall study results and limits: Greater clonality was observed in lesional scalp samples, especially alopecia totalis/universalis, versus normal scalp. Compared with mice, patients displayed less clear TCR sharing, possibly for HLA-related reasons.

Ten or more counts support this clone. Its antigen is as yet unknown. All gene names here are mouse names. Coverage ceases 4 residues before the CDR3 finishes, and the germline J gene fills in the end. RNA extraction and reverse transcription yielded cDNA as sequencing template. Sequencing used immunoSEQ multiplex PCR; TCRdb keeps in-frame clones, though not all of them. Found here are roughly 120,000 clones, no singletons; the ten largest cover around 20%. Sequenced: lesional skin. The chain combines TRBV13-3 with TRBJ2-5; 8 positions agree with TRBD2. The clonotype originates from a C3H/HeJ mouse with alopecia areata. For the strain, the MHC haplotype given is H2-k. CDR3 sequence reads: CASSDYWGINQDTQYF. CDR3 DNA, as far as it was read: TGTGCCAGCAGTGATTACTGGGGGATTAACCAAGAC.